The 4 T cell receptor beta chains below were found in one sample sequenced in a study of CD8 T cells in ankylosing spondylitis. TCRdb reprocessed the 5' RACE reads via MiXCR and lists one record per CDR3 protein. Of roughly 90,000 distinct CDR3 sequences in the sample, roughly 8.7% were seen once. Sequencing was done on a sample of blood, either unsorted or a sorted T cell fraction (not recorded which). The receptors originated from a male donor with ankylosing spondylitis or in good health (not recorded which).

This sequence joins TRBV7-2 and TRBJ2-3; maybe TRBD1 (6 bases). Germline V gene lookup returns CDR1 SGHTA and CDR2 FQGNSA. Trimming took 5 bases from V and 8 from J, leaving 14 bases between them. The CDR3 is made up of 13 amino acids. CDR3 DNA: TGTGCCAGCAGCCTCAGGGGACGGGGTACGCAGTATTTT. Translating gives CASSLRGRGTQYF. Full variable domain (outside the CDR3, taken from reference TRBV7-2 and TRBJ2-3): GAGVSQSPSNKVTEKGKDVELRCDPISGHTALYWYRQSLGQGLEFLIYFQGNSAPDKSGLPSDRFSAERTGGSVSTLTIQRTQQEDSAVYLCASSLRGRGTQYFGPGTRLTVL.

This clonotype appeared many times. The J gene is TRBJ2-1, the V gene TRBV6-2 or TRBV6-3; 9 bases align to TRBD2. There are 15 residues in the CDR3. The germline gives CDR1 MNHEY, CDR2 SVGEGT. J lost 0 bases, V lost 6 bases, and 3 bases had no gene match. The chain's CDR3 is CASRASGASYNEQFF. CDR3 DNA: TGTGCCAGCAGAGCTAGCGGGGCCTCCTACAATGAGCAGTTCTTC.

J is TRBJ1-1 and V is TRBV11-2; D remains ambiguous. Trimming took 3 bases from V and 1 from J, leaving 3 bases between them. This CDR3 spans 12 amino acids. Germline CDR1 SGHAT, CDR2 FQNNGV. CDR3 DNA: TGTGCCAGCAGCTTTGGGAACACTGAAGCTTTCTTT. Translation gives CASSFGNTEAFF.

This clonotype was seen repeatedly, ten times or more. The chain joins TRBV12-3 or TRBV12-4 to TRBJ2-3; 11 bases are a match to TRBD2. V lost 6 bases, J lost 0 bases, and 8 bases stayed unmatched. There are 17 residues in the CDR3. In DNA, the CDR3 is TGTGCCAGCAGACCCCGACTAGCGGGGTCTAGCACAGATACGCAGTATTTT. Translated, it gives CASRPRLAGSSTDTQYF.